This T cell receptor beta chain appears in the sequencing data of a study of T cell responses to AZD1222 COVID-19 vaccine. Study findings and constraints: It should be noted that donors were predominantly white British and more often female, and clonal diversity was possibly underestimated. Two AZD1222 administrations were followed by greater Spike-specific TCR breadth and depth. With dominance at 160-218 and 743-854, vaccine-associated CD4 TCRs spanned spike.

This table comes from immunoSEQ multiplex PCR, and its TCRdb copy is limited to in-frame clones, with some not included. The sample has 120,000 to 150,000 clones, around 83% seen once. As to this clone: The antigen remains undetermined.

Analysis merged second doses at about 4 or about 12 weeks. Trimming took 6 bases from V and 4 from J, leaving 10 bases between them. Germline values: CDR1 MNHNY, CDR2 SVGAGI (reference sequence). The CDR3 consists of 13 residues. This chain uses TRBV6-6 with TRBJ1-5, with D perhaps matching TRBD1 (5 bases). The receptor was isolated from an adult who received the AZD1222 COVID-19 vaccine. Source: peripheral blood, taken 28 days after the second AZD1222 dose. DNA for the CDR3: TGTGCCAGCAGACCCAAGGGGAATCAGCCCCAGCATTTT. Protein product: CASRPKGNQPQHF.